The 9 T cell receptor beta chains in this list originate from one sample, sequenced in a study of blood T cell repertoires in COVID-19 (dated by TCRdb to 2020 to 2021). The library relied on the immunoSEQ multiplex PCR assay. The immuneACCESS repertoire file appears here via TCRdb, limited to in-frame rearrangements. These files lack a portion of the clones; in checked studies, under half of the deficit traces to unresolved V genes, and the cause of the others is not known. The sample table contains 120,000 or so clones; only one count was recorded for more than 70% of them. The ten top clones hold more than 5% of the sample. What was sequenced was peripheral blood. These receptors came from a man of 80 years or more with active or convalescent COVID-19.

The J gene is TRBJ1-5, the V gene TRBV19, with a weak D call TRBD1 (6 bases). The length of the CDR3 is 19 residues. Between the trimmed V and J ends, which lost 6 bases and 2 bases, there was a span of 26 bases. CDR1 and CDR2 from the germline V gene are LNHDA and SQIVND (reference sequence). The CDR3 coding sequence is TGTGCCAGTAGGTTCGACAGGTTCGATCCATCGGATGGCAATCAGCCCCAGCATTTT. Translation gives CASRFDRFDPSDGNQPQHF.

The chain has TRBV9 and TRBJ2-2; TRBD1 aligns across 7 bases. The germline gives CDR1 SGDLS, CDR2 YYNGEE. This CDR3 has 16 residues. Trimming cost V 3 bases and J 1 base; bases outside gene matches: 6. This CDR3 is CASSATGTENTGELFF. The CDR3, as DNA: TGTGCCAGCAGCGCCACCGGGACAGAGAACACCGGGGAGCTGTTTTTT.

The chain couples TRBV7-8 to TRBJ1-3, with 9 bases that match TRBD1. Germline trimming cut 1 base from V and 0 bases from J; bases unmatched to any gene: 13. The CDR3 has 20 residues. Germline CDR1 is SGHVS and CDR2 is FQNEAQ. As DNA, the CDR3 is TGTGCCAGCAGCTTAGTAGCTCGACAGGGGGTCCTCTACTCTGGAAACACCATATATTTT. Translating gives CASSLVARQGVLYSGNTIYF.

The CDR3 is CATAVGGSIGNQPQHF. DNA for the CDR3: TGTGCCACCGCTGTGGGGGGGTCCATAGGCAATCAGCCCCAGCATTTT. The chain is built from TRBV15 and TRBJ1-5, with D tentatively TRBD1 (5 bases). This CDR3 contains 16 residues. CDR1 is LNHNV and CDR2 is YYDKDF in the germline V gene (reference sequence). V gave up 8 bases and J gave up 2 bases, with 19 bases separating them.

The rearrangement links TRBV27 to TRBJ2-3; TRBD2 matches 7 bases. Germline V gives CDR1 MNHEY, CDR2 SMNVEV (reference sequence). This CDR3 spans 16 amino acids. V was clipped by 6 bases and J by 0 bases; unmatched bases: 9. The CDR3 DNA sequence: TGTGCCAGCAGCTTCGGTCGGGGGGATAGCACAGATACGCAGTATTTT. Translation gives CASSFGRGDSTDTQYF.

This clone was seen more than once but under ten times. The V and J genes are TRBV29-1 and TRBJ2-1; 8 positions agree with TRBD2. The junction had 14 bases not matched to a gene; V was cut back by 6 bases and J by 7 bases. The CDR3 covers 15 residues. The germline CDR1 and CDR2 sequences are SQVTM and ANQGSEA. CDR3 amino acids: CSVPAGAGDLNEQFF. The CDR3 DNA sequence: TGCAGCGTCCCTGCGGGAGCGGGGGATTTAAATGAGCAGTTCTTC.

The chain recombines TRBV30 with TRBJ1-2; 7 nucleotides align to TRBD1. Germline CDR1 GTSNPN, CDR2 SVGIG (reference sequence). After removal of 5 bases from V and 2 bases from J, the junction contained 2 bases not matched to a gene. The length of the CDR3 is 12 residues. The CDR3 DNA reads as TGTGCCTGGGCACAGGGGAACTATGGCTACACCTTC. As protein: CAWAQGNYGYTF.

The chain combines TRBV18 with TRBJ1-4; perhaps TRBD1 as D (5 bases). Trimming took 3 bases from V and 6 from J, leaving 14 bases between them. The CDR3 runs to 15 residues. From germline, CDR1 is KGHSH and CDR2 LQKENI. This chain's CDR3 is CASSPRQPPDEKLFF. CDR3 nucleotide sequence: TGTGCCAGCTCACCCAGACAGCCTCCGGATGAAAAACTGTTTTTT.

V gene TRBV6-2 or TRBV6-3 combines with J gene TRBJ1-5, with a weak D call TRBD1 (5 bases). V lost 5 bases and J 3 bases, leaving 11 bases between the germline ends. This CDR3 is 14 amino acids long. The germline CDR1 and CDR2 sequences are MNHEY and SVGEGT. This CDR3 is CASSLTGLNQPQHF. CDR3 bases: TGTGCCAGCAGTCTAACAGGTCTCAATCAGCCCCAGCATTTT.